The 24 T cell receptor beta chains given below trace back to one sample, sequenced in a study of blood T cell repertoires in COVID-19. Profiled with immunoSEQ multiplex PCR; TCRdb holds only in-frame clones, not every one. The sample records more than 300,000 clones, 89% being singletons. Sequencing input: peripheral blood. These receptor sequences come from a man aged 18 to 30 who had recovered from COVID-19.

The gene calls are TRBV5-6 and TRBJ1-1; no definite D call. The CDR3 loop spans 16 amino acids. The V gene lost 0 bases and the J gene lost 0 bases, with 12 bases spanning the gap. Germline lookup yields CDR1 SGHDT and CDR2 YYEEEE. The CDR3: CASSLVDSFMNTEAFF. CDR3 coding DNA: TGTGCCAGCAGCTTGGTGGACTCGTTCATGAACACTGAAGCTTTCTTT.

The chain links TRBV10-3 to TRBJ1-6, with D perhaps matching TRBD1 (5 bases). The CDR3 totals 14 residues. Between the trimmed V and J ends, which lost 0 bases and 11 bases, there was a span of 11 bases. Germline-derived CDR1 and CDR2 are ENHRY and SYGVKD. CDR3 loop: CAISESISGTPLHF. Written as DNA, the CDR3 is TGTGCCATCAGTGAGTCGATTTCAGGGACACCCCTCCACTTT.

The J gene is TRBJ2-1, the V gene TRBV28; D might be TRBD1 (6 bases). The germline CDR1 and CDR2 sequences are MDHEN and SYDVKM. V lost 5 bases to trimming and J lost 10 bases, with 12 bases between them. The CDR3 is 12 amino acids. For the CDR3, the DNA is TGTGCCAGCAGTCCTCAGGGGACCGAGCAGTTCTTC. It is translated as CASSPQGTEQFF.

Here the CDR3 DNA reads TGTGCCAGTAGTATGTTCCAGGTGGAGAACACTGAAGCTTTCTTT. This sequence encodes CASSMFQVENTEAFF. This chain links TRBV19 with TRBJ1-1; D unresolved. The CDR3 contains 15 residues. The germline V gene encodes CDR1 LNHDA and CDR2 SQIVND (reference sequence). V was shortened by 3 bases and J by 1 base, with 12 bases between the two germline ends.

This clone was detected only once. The genes are TRBV7-8 and TRBJ2-2, with TRBD1 matching 9 bases. This CDR3 is built from 16 residues. The germline V gene encodes CDR1 SGHVS and CDR2 FQNEAQ. The junction had 12 bases not matched to a gene; V was cut back by 6 bases and J by 7 bases. DNA of the CDR3: TGTGCCAGCAGGCACGGGGACAGGGAATTGGGCGGGGAGCTGTTTTTT. This encodes CASRHGDRELGGELFF.

The rearrangement links TRBV4-1 to TRBJ2-7; a weak D match, TRBD2 (6 bases). The CDR3 covers 13 residues. CDR1 and CDR2 from the germline V gene are MGHRA and YSYEKL. V was trimmed by 6 bases and J by 6 bases, leaving 15 bases between them. CDR3 bases: TGCGCCAGCAGAGAACTAGCCGGCGGCGAGCAGTACTTC. Protein: CASRELAGGEQYF.

The chain combines TRBV9 with TRBJ2-3; 10 bases match TRBD2. J was trimmed by 7 bases and V by 0 bases; bases with no gene match: 11. The CDR3 runs 17 residues. Germline V gene lookup returns CDR1 SGDLS and CDR2 YYNGEE. CDR3 nucleotides: TGTGCCAGCAGCGTAGCTCCGGTAGCGGGAGGAGAGAATACGCAGTATTTT. It translates to CASSVAPVAGGENTQYF.

The chain is built from TRBV7-9 and TRBJ2-7; D gene unclear. Germline V gives CDR1 SEHNR, CDR2 FQNEAQ (reference sequence). Trimming took 3 bases from V and 0 from J, leaving 6 bases between them. This CDR3 is built from 13 residues. The CDR3: CASSFTSSYEQYF. CDR3 bases: TGTGCCAGCAGCTTTACCAGCTCCTACGAGCAGTACTTC.

The J gene is TRBJ1-1, the V gene TRBV18; possible D gene TRBD1, 6 bases. The CDR3 is 15 amino acids. Looked up from germline, CDR1 is KGHSH and CDR2 is LQKENI. Trimming shortened V by 3 bases and J by 1 base, and 12 bases separated the two germline ends. Written as DNA, the CDR3 is TGTGCCAGCTCACCGGGGGGGCAGACGAACACTGAAGCTTTCTTT. Protein: CASSPGGQTNTEAFF.

The V call is TRBV6-5, the J call TRBJ1-1, with unresolved D. CDR3 length equals 14 residues. Between the trimmed V and J ends, which lost 6 bases and 1 base, there was a span of 12 bases. In germline, CDR1 is MNHEY, CDR2 SVGAGI. CDR3 sequence: CASSVHDKNTEAFF. DNA of the CDR3: TGTGCCAGCAGCGTTCATGACAAGAACACTGAAGCTTTCTTT.

The J gene is TRBJ2-3, the V gene TRBV19; perhaps TRBD2 as D (6 bases). The germline gives CDR1 LNHDA, CDR2 SQIVND (reference sequence). The CDR3 contains 13 residues. Trimming shortened V by 8 bases and J by 2 bases, and 11 bases separated the two germline ends. The CDR3 loop reads CASCGEPTDTQYF. The CDR3 region has the DNA TGTGCCAGTTGCGGGGAGCCCACAGATACGCAGTATTTT.

V and J are TRBV3-1 (or the pseudogene TRBV3-2) and TRBJ2-5; D perhaps matches TRBD2 (6 bases). V gave up 1 base and J gave up 5 bases, with 14 bases separating them. The length of the CDR3 is 15 residues. Germline assignment: CDR1 LGHDT and CDR2 YNNKEL (reference sequence). CDR3 sequence (DNA): TGTGCCAGCAGCCAAGGGAGGGGATATTCGGAGACCCAGTACTTC. This gives the protein CASSQGRGYSETQYF.

The J gene is TRBJ2-1, the V gene TRBV27, with D perhaps matching TRBD2 (6 bases). CDR3 length: 15 amino acids. Germline CDR1 MNHEY, CDR2 SMNVEV (reference sequence). The ends were cut back, 3 bases at V and 8 bases at J, with 17 bases in the middle. The DNA of the CDR3 is TGTGCCAGCAGTTTGGGACTTACAAGTGGGTATGAGCAGTTCTTC. Translating it yields CASSLGLTSGYEQFF.

This clone was counted a single time. The chain combines TRBV5-1 with TRBJ1-3, with D possibly being TRBD1 (6 bases). CDR1 SGHRS and CDR2 YFSETQ come from the germline V gene. This CDR3 is 14 amino acids long. The V end lost 1 base, the J end lost 4 bases, and 9 bases lay between the germline ends. CDR3 DNA sequence: TGCGCCAGCAGCTTGACGACAGGCGGAAACACCATATATTTT. Protein product: CASSLTTGGNTIYF. The full variable domain, with the rest looked up from reference TRBV5-1 and TRBJ1-3, is KAGVTQTPRYLIKTRGQQVTLSCSPISGHRSVSWYQQTPGQGLQFLFEYFSETQRNKGNFPGRFSGRQFSNSRSEMNVSTLELGDSALYLCASSLTTGGNTIYFGEGSWLTVV.

This clone was found once. V is TRBV2 and J is TRBJ1-3; D unclear. This CDR3 is 14 amino acids long. V was trimmed by 8 bases and J by 10 bases, leaving 21 bases between them. From germline, CDR1 is SNHLY and CDR2 FYNNEI. The CDR3 is CASSPSPSVRTIYF. In nucleotides, the CDR3 is TGTGCCAGCTCCCCGAGTCCCAGCGTGAGGACCATATATTTT.

The chain has TRBV5-1 and TRBJ1-3; perhaps TRBD1 as D (5 bases). This CDR3 contains 15 residues. Germline values: CDR1 SGHRS, CDR2 YFSETQ. Trimming pared 3 bases from V and 0 bases from J, leaving 10 bases between. The CDR3 region is CASSSDSSSGNTIYF. As DNA, the CDR3 is TGCGCCAGCAGCTCTGACAGTAGCTCTGGAAACACCATATATTTT. The entire variable domain, with the rest obtained from reference TRBV5-1 and TRBJ1-3, is as follows: KAGVTQTPRYLIKTRGQQVTLSCSPISGHRSVSWYQQTPGQGLQFLFEYFSETQRNKGNFPGRFSGRQFSNSRSEMNVSTLELGDSALYLCASSSDSSSGNTIYFGEGSWLTVV.

This chain links TRBV9 with TRBJ1-2, with TRBD1 matching 8 bases. CDR3 length: 17 residues. With V trimmed by 3 bases and J by 3 bases, 13 bases remained unmatched. CDR1 and CDR2 from the germline V gene are SGDLS and YYNGEE. CDR3 residues: CASSAYAPGQADYGYTF. The DNA of the CDR3 is TGTGCCAGCAGCGCGTACGCTCCGGGACAGGCGGACTATGGCTACACCTTC.

The rearrangement uses TRBV5-4 and TRBJ2-7; perhaps TRBD2 as D (5 bases). This CDR3 spans 12 amino acids. CDR1 SGHNT and CDR2 YYREEE come from the germline V gene (reference sequence). Trimming shortened V by 3 bases and J by 7 bases, and 11 bases separated the two germline ends. CDR3: CASSSHTGEQYF. The CDR3 nucleotides are TGTGCCAGCAGCTCCCACACGGGGGAGCAGTACTTC.

The chain's CDR3 is CASSLLHDTYGYTF. The CDR3 DNA follows: TGTGCCAGCAGCTTACTTCACGACACGTATGGCTACACCTTC. The V gene is TRBV5-4, the J gene TRBJ1-2; D gene ambiguous. CDR3 length equals 14 residues. CDR1 SGHNT and CDR2 YYREEE come from the germline V gene (reference sequence). Between the trimmed V and J ends, which lost 2 bases and 5 bases, there was a span of 13 bases. The full variable domain, its missing parts supplied by reference TRBV5-4 and TRBJ1-2, is ETGVTQSPTHLIKTRGQQVTLRCSSQSGHNTVSWYQQALGQGPQFIFQYYREEENGRGNFPPRFSGLQFPNYSSELNVNALELDDSALYLCASSLLHDTYGYTFGSGTRLTVV.

V usage is TRBV13 and J usage is TRBJ2-2; a weak D match, TRBD2 (7 bases). Germline V gene data show CDR1 as PRHDT and CDR2 as FYEKMQ (reference sequence). The CDR3 is 16 residues long. The ends were cut back, 5 bases at V and 5 bases at J, with 18 bases in the middle. The CDR3 sequence is CASSHLGGPVTGELFF. As DNA, the CDR3 is TGTGCCAGCAGCCATCTGGGGGGGCCGGTGACCGGGGAGCTGTTTTTT.

The rearrangement uses TRBV20-1 and TRBJ2-1, with TRBD2 identical over 7 bases. The CDR3 loop spans 16 amino acids. Germline CDR1 DFQATT, CDR2 SNEGSKA (reference sequence). V lost 3 bases and J lost 3; bases outside the gene matches: 11. The CDR3, as DNA: TGCAGTGCTAGTGCTTTGGCGGGGAGGGACTACAATGAGCAGTTCTTC. This translates into CSASALAGRDYNEQFF.

The J gene is TRBJ1-6, the V gene TRBV19; 8 bases are shared with TRBD1. The germline gives CDR1 LNHDA, CDR2 SQIVND (reference sequence). This CDR3 has 15 residues. Trimming at V came to 7 bases and at J to 6 bases, leaving 8 bases not matched to a gene. CDR3 in amino acids: CASKESDRVNSPLHF. Here the CDR3 DNA reads TGTGCCAGTAAGGAGTCGGACAGGGTTAATTCACCCCTCCACTTT.

The V call is TRBV12-3 or TRBV12-4, the J call TRBJ2-7, with TRBD1 as a possible D gene (6 bases). CDR3 length: 11 amino acids. Trimming stripped 6 bases from V and 9 bases from J, with 12 bases between. Here the CDR3 DNA reads TGTGCCAGCAGCCAAGACAGGTGGCAGTACTTC. Translation: CASSQDRWQYF.

V and J are TRBV7-9 and TRBJ1-5, with D uncertain. The CDR3 is 14 amino acids. The V and J ends lost 5 bases and 8 bases respectively, with 16 bases between them. Per germline, CDR1 SEHNR and CDR2 FQNEAQ (reference sequence). The CDR3 protein is CASSRGGGPEPQHF. The CDR3 DNA reads TGTGCCAGCAGCCGTGGTGGAGGGCCGGAGCCCCAGCATTTT. The whole variable domain, remainder taken from reference TRBV7-9 and TRBJ1-5, is DTGVSQNPRHKITKRGQNVTFRCDPISEHNRLYWYRQTLGQGPEFLTYFQNEAQLEKSRLLSDRFSAERPKGSFSTLEIQRTEQGDSAMYLCASSRGGGPEPQHFGDGTRLSIL.